These 14 T cell receptor delta chains came from one sample sequenced in a study of gamma-delta T cells after stem cell transplantation. TCRdb reran clone calling via CATT on the RT-PCR reads. The sample includes roughly 540 delta-chain clones, about 40% of them seen just once. Sequenced material: gamma-delta T cells. The receptors were sampled from a human donor. It is not recorded whose cells these are; they may come from a transplant donor.

Turning to this clone: With only one base between it and a far larger clone, this is likely a read error. The gene calls are TRDV2 and TRDJ3; TRDD3 aligns across 9 bases. Germline values: CDR1 GEAIGNYY, CDR2 EKD. The length of the CDR3 is 17 residues. Here the CDR3 DNA reads TGTGCCTGTCTACTGGGGGAAAGCTCCTGGGACATCCGACAGATGTTTTTC. It is translated as CACLLGESSWDIRQMFF.

This clone showed up just a few times. V gene TRDV1 combines with J gene TRDJ1, with TRDD3 matching 8 bases. Germline CDR1 and CDR2: TSWWSYY and QGS. CDR3 length: 18 amino acids. V shed 1 base, J shed 0 bases, and the junction held 10 bases outside the gene matches. For the CDR3, the DNA is TGTGCTCTTGGGGAACATAATGGGGGATCAATGTACACCGATAAACTCATCTTT. It yields the protein CALGEHNGGSMYTDKLIF.

The J gene is TRDJ1, the V gene TRDV2; 9 nucleotides agree with TRDD3. The CDR3 loop spans 19 amino acids. The J segment lost 0 bases and the V segment lost 2 bases, leaving 15 bases of the junction unmatched. Germline-derived CDR1 and CDR2 are GEAIGNYY and EKD. Here the CDR3 reads CACDITPYWGTVYTDKLIF. In DNA form, the CDR3 reads TGTGCCTGTGACATCACCCCCTACTGGGGGACCGTGTACACCGATAAACTCATCTTT.

Points on this clone: This sequence is one base from a far larger clone and is likely a read error. DNA for the CDR3: TGTGCCTGTGACACCGTGAGTGGATGGGGGACCCCGCCTCGTTTATCGTCCTGGGACACCCGACAGATGTTTTTC. Residues: CACDTVSGWGTPPRLSSWDTRQMFF. The genes are TRDV2 and TRDJ3; TRDD3 matches 7 bases. V lost 0 bases, J lost 1 base, and 26 bases stayed unmatched. Germline CDR1 and CDR2: GEAIGNYY and EKD. The CDR3 is made up of 25 amino acids.

The chain combines TRDV1 with TRDJ1, with TRDD3 matching 9 bases. The ends lost 0 bases at V and 11 bases at J; junction bases unmatched: 19. Germline V lookup: CDR1 TSWWSYY, CDR2 QGS. The CDR3 runs to 18 residues. The CDR3, as DNA: TGTGCTCTTGGGGAACTCGAGGTGCTGGGGGATGGCTCCGATCACCTCATCTTT. Translated: CALGELEVLGDGSDHLIF.

This clone turned up a few times. The gene calls are TRDV1 and TRDJ1; 8 bases line up with TRDD3. From germline, CDR1 is TSWWSYY and CDR2 QGS. This CDR3 comprises 24 residues. The V and J ends lost 0 bases and 1 base, in that order; junction bases with no gene match: 28. The CDR3 DNA is TGTGCTCTTGGGGAACTAGGGTTCGGTGAGACCGGACTGGGGGTTGGCCCAATCACCGATAAACTCATCTTT. Its translation: CALGELGFGETGLGVGPITDKLIF.

By proportion, this clone is large (0.1 to 1%). Other nucleotide sequences in the sample specify the same CDR3. The chain has TRDV1 and TRDJ2, with 13 nucleotides matching TRDD3. Trimming cost V 5 bases and J 2 bases; bases outside gene matches: 20. Germline values: CDR1 TSWWSYY, CDR2 QGS. The CDR3 runs 22 residues. This chain's CDR3 is CALGNPFWTGGYAKSLTAQLFF. DNA of the CDR3: TGTGCTCTTGGGAACCCCTTCTGGACTGGGGGATACGCCAAGTCCTTGACAGCACAACTCTTCTTT.

In this sample, this clone turned up a few times. Germline and junction disagree at one end, which may indicate a read error. The chain combines TRDV1 with TRDJ1; TRDD3 aligns across 11 bases. CDR1 is TSWWSYY and CDR2 is QGS in the germline V gene. This CDR3 has 22 amino acids. CDR3: CAPGEDIFLYWGIRIWSDKLIF. The CDR3 DNA follows: TGTGCTCCTGGGGAAGACATATTCCTCTATTGGGGGATACGGATCTGGAGCGATAAACTCATCTTT.

Comments on this clone: A single base separates this from a much larger clone, so it may be a read error. CDR3 residues: CACDTATTGGLIF. The CDR3 DNA follows: TGTGCCTGTGACACCGCTACTACTGGGGGACTCATCTTT. This chain uses TRDV2 with TRDJ1, with 8 bases aligning to TRDD3. This CDR3 comprises 13 residues. Per the germline V gene, CDR1 is GEAIGNYY and CDR2 is EKD. J lost 10 bases, V lost 0 bases, and 6 bases had no gene match.

The rearrangement uses TRDV1 and TRDJ1, with 10 bases matching TRDD3. Germline trimming cut 4 bases from V and 0 bases from J; bases unmatched to any gene: 32. The germline gives CDR1 TSWWSYY, CDR2 QGS. The CDR3 has 25 residues. The CDR3 bases are TGTGCTCTTGGGGCGGAAAACCTTCTTTCTTTTACTGGGGGATCCTGGGGACTGTACACCGATAAACTCATCTTT. The encoded protein is CALGAENLLSFTGGSWGLYTDKLIF.

About this clone itself: With a far larger clone one base away, a read error is the likely cause. Within the sample, other DNA sequences also encode this same CDR3. V usage is TRDV1 and J usage is TRDJ1; no clear D gene. V was shortened by 3 bases and J by 0 bases, with 32 bases between the two germline ends. This CDR3 is built from 22 residues. CDR1 and CDR2 from the germline V gene are TSWWSYY and QGS. CDR3 sequence (DNA): TGTGCTCTTGGGGACTTACGGCTGGTTTGGTTTGACACTCCTGACTACACCGATAAACTCATCTTT. The encoded protein is CALGDLRLVWFDTPDYTDKLIF.

The chain recombines TRDV2 with TRDJ1; no clear D gene. V was pared by 0 bases and J by 1 base, with 14 bases between. Germline CDR1 GEAIGNYY, CDR2 EKD. The CDR3 consists of 16 residues. In DNA form, the CDR3 reads TGTGCCTGTGACACCGGGAGGCCACGGGGCACCGATAAACTCATCTTT. Translation gives CACDTGRPRGTDKLIF.

The rearrangement links TRDV3 to TRDJ1; the match to TRDD3 covers 11 bases. CDR1 and CDR2 from the germline V gene are TVYSNPD and GDNSRS (reference sequence). V dropped 4 bases and J dropped 0; count of bases not matched to a gene: 34. The CDR3 loop spans 24 amino acids. CDR3 loop: CAYPSRATGWGIRKISQYTDKLIF. CDR3 coding DNA: TGTGCCTACCCTTCCCGAGCGACGGGATGGGGGATACGCAAAATTTCCCAGTACACCGATAAACTCATCTTT.

Of note for this clone: This is likely an artifact of a read error, given a far larger clone one base away. The same CDR3 also results from other DNA sequences found in this sample. The rearrangement joins TRDV1 to TRDJ1; 9 nucleotides line up with TRDD3. The CDR3 runs 21 residues. The V and J ends lost 2 bases and 1 base, in that order; junction bases with no gene match: 20. Germline-derived CDR1 and CDR2 are TSWWSYY and QGS. The CDR3: CALGEDDWDRLGDRCTDKLIF. CDR3 DNA: TGTGCTCTTGGGGAAGACGATTGGGACCGATTGGGGGATAGGTGCACCGATAAACTCATCTTT.